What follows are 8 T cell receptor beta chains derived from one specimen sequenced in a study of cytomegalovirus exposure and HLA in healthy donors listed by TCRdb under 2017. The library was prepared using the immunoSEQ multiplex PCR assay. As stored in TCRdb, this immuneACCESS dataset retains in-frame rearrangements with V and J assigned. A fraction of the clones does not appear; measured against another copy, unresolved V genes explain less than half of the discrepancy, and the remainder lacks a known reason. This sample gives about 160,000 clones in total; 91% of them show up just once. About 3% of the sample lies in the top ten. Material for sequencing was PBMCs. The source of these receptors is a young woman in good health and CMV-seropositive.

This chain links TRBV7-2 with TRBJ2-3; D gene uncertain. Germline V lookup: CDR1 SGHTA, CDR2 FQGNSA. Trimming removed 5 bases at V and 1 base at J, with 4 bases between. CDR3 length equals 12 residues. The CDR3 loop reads CASSLRTDTQYF. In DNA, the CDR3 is TGTGCCAGCAGCCTACGCACAGATACGCAGTATTTT.

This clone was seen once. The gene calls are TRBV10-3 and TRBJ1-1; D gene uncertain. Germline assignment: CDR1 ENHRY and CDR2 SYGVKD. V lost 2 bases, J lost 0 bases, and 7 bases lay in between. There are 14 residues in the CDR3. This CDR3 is CAISEMGLNTEAFF. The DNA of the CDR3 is TGTGCCATCAGTGAGATGGGCCTGAACACTGAAGCTTTCTTT.

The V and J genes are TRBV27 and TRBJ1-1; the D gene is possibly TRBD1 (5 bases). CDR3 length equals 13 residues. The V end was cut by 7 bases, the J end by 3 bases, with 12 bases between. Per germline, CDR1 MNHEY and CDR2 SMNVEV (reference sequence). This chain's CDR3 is CASMSWGDTEAFF. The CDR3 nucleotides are TGTGCCAGCATGAGTTGGGGGGACACTGAAGCTTTCTTT.

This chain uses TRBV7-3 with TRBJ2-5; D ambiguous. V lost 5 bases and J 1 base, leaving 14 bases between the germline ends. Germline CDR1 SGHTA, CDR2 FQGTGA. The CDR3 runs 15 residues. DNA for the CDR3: TGTGCCAGCAGCCTAGTCCCAGCGAGCCAAGAGACCCAGTACTTC. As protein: CASSLVPASQETQYF.

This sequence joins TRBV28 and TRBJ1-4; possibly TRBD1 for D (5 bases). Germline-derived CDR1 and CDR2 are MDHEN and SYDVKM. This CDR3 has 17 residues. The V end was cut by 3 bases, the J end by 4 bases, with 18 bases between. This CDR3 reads CASSFLWGRSDNEKLFF. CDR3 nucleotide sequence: TGTGCCAGCAGTTTCCTATGGGGGAGGTCGGATAATGAAAAACTGTTTTTT.

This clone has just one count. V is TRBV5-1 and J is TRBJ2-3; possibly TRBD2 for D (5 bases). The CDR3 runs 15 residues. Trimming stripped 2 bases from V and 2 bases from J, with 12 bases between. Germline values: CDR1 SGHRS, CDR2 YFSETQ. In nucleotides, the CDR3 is TGCGCCAGCAGCTTATTCGTCGGACTCACAGATACGCAGTATTTT. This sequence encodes CASSLFVGLTDTQYF.

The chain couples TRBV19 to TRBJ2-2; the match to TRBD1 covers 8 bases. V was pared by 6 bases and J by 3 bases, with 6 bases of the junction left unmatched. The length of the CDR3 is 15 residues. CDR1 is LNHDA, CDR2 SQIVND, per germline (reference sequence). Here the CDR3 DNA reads TGTGCCAGTAGGGAAGGACAGGGTTACACCGGGGAGCTGTTTTTT. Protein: CASREGQGYTGELFF.

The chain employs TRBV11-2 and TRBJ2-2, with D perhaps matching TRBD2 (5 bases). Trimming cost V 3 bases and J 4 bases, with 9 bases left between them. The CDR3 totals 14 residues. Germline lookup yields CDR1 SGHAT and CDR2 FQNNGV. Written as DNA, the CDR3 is TGTGCCAGCAGCTTCGCTAGCATCACCGGGGAGCTGTTTTTT. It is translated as CASSFASITGELFF.